The 10 T cell receptor beta chains below were found in one sample sequenced in a study of shared clonotypes between healthy human individuals (dated by TCRdb to the early 2020s). Library generation was performed with the immunoSEQ multiplex PCR assay. Here the immuneACCESS table is served through TCRdb, limited to in-frame sequences with V and J called. Missing clones are a known gap in these copies; in checked studies unresolved V genes cover under half, and the rest lacks a known reason. This sample holds about 490,000 clones; roughly 85% were observed only once. The ten largest clones capture 9.5% to 15% of the sample. Sequencing used PBMCs. These receptors were obtained from a woman aged 40 to 50 in good health. Some clones in this sample may be carry-over from other donors' samples.

The chain has TRBV19 and TRBJ1-1; D is undetermined. Trimming pared 1 base from V and 0 bases from J, leaving 15 bases between. Germline CDR1 is LNHDA and CDR2 is SQIVND (reference sequence). The CDR3 loop spans 17 amino acids. The CDR3 coding sequence is TGTGCCAGTAGTATAGGCATCAAGACAATTGTGAACACTGAAGCTTTCTTT. Translating gives CASSIGIKTIVNTEAFF.

The chain employs TRBV7-2 and TRBJ1-1; D gene unclear. The CDR3 spans 15 residues. CDR1 and CDR2 from the germline V gene are SGHTA and FQGNSA. V dropped 7 bases and J dropped 0 bases, with 15 bases sitting between them. CDR3 nucleotide sequence: TGTGCCAGCACAAAGGGAGGGAGGTTGAACACTGAAGCTTTCTTT. Protein sequence: CASTKGGRLNTEAFF.

V usage is TRBV2 and J usage is TRBJ1-2, with D unresolved. The CDR3 length is 13 residues. The germline gives CDR1 SNHLY, CDR2 FYNNEI. Trimming removed 7 bases from V and 4 bases from J, with 13 bases in between. This CDR3 reads CASTLRGSYGYTF. CDR3 bases: TGTGCCAGCACTCTTCGGGGAAGCTATGGCTACACCTTC.

The sample holds a few counts of this clone. The chain carries TRBV11-3 and TRBJ2-2, with D tentatively TRBD2 (6 bases). Germline V lookup: CDR1 SGHNT, CDR2 YENEEA. V was trimmed by 5 bases and J by 7 bases, leaving 14 bases between them. The CDR3 length is 14 residues. The chain's CDR3 is CASSPDGGYGELFF. CDR3 nucleotides: TGTGCCAGCAGCCCGGACGGAGGGTACGGGGAGCTGTTTTTT.

The chain joins TRBV5-4 to TRBJ1-1; D unresolved. Germline lookup yields CDR1 SGHNT and CDR2 YYREEE (reference sequence). V shed 0 bases and J shed 3 bases, with 15 bases lying between them. The CDR3 loop spans 16 amino acids. The CDR3 DNA reads as TGTGCCAGCAGCTTGGCCGCCGGGGTCCCTTACACTGAAGCTTTCTTT. Amino acids: CASSLAAGVPYTEAFF.

About this clone: Other DNA sequences of this sample code for an identical CDR3. The J gene is TRBJ1-4, the V gene TRBV18, with 7 bases fitting TRBD1. Trimming removed 3 bases from V and 2 bases from J; junction bases left unmatched: 3. This CDR3 has 15 amino acids. Per the germline V gene, CDR1 is KGHSH and CDR2 is LQKENI. CDR3 coding DNA: TGTGCCAGCTCACCCCGACAGGGTACTAATGAAAAACTGTTTTTT. Its protein is CASSPRQGTNEKLFF.

The table lists this clone with a count of one. The chain uses TRBV4-3 and TRBJ2-2, with 14 bases that match TRBD2. CDR3 size: 22 residues. V was pared by 0 bases and J by 3 bases, with 15 bases of the junction left unmatched. Germline loops: CDR1 LGHNA, CDR2 YSLEER. The CDR3 DNA reads as TGCGCCAGCAGCCAAGATGGTTACCGACGGACTAGCGGGAGGAAATACACCGGGGAGCTGTTTTTT. Translated, it gives CASSQDGYRRTSGRKYTGELFF.

This chain links TRBV30 with TRBJ1-6, with no clear D. CDR3 length equals 13 residues. Germline V lookup: CDR1 GTSNPN, CDR2 SVGIG (reference sequence). V shed 4 bases and J shed 1 base, with 5 bases lying between them. The CDR3 DNA is TGTGCCTGGACCGAGTCCTATAATTCACCCCTCCACTTT. Protein sequence: CAWTESYNSPLHF.

V usage is TRBV9 and J usage is TRBJ2-5; TRBD2 might be the D (6 bases). The CDR3 runs to 14 residues. The V end lost 3 bases, the J end lost 2 bases, and 11 bases lay between the germline ends. Germline values: CDR1 SGDLS, CDR2 YYNGEE. The DNA of the CDR3 is TGTGCCAGCAGCGCGCGACTAGAACAAGAGACCCAGTACTTC. Its translation is CASSARLEQETQYF.

The chain has TRBV2 and TRBJ2-7; D gene uncertain. Germline V gene lookup returns CDR1 SNHLY and CDR2 FYNNEI. This CDR3 region has 12 residues. Trimming pared 6 bases from V and 2 bases from J, leaving 8 bases between. CDR3 sequence: CASRGLTYEQYF. The CDR3, as DNA: TGTGCCAGCAGAGGGTTAACCTACGAGCAGTACTTC.